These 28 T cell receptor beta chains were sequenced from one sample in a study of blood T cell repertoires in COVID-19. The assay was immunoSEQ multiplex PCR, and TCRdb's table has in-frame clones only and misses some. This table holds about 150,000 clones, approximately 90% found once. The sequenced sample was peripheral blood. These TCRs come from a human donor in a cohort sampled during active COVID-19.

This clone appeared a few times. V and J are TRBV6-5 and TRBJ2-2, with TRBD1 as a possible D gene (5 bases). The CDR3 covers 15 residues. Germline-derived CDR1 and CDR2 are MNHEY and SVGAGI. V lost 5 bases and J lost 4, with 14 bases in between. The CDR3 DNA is TGTGCCAGCAGTCAGCAAATGGGGCTCACCGGGGAGCTGTTTTTT. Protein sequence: CASSQQMGLTGELFF.

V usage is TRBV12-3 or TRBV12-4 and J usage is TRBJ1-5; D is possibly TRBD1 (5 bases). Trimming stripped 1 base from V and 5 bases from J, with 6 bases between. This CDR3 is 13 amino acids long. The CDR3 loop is CASSLEGHQPQHF. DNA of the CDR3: TGTGCCAGCAGTTTAGAGGGGCATCAGCCCCAGCATTTT.

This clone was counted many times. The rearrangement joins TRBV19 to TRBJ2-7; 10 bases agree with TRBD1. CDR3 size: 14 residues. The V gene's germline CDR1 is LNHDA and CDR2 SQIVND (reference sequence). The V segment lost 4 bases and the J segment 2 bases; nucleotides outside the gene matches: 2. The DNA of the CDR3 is TGTGCCAGTAGTACGGGACAGGGGACCTACGAGCAGTACTTC. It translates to CASSTGQGTYEQYF.

CDR3 DNA sequence: TGTGCCAGCAGTCCTGGCGGGACAGGGGCCTACAATGAGCAGTTCTTC. It encodes CASSPGGTGAYNEQFF. V gene TRBV6-4 combines with J gene TRBJ2-1; 10 bases map to TRBD1. This CDR3 comprises 16 residues. From germline, CDR1 is MRHNA and CDR2 SNTAGT. J was trimmed by 2 bases and V by 5 bases; bases with no gene match: 6.

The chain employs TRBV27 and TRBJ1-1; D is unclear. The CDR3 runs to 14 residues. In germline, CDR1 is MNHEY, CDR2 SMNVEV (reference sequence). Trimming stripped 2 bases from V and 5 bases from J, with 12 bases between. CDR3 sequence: CASSLGGGFTEAFF. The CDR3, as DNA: TGTGCCAGCAGTTTAGGAGGAGGTTTTACTGAAGCTTTCTTT.

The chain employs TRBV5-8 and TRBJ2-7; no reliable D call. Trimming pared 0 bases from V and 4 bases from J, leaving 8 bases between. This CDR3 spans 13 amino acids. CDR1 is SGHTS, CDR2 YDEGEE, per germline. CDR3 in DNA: TGTGCCAGCAGCTTGGGGTCCGGGTACGAGCAGTACTTC. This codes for CASSLGSGYEQYF.

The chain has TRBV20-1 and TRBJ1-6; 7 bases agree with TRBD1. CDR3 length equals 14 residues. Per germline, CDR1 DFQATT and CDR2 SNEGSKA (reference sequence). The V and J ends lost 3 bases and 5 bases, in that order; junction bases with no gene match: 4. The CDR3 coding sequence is TGCAGTGCTAGTAAAGGGACAGATAATTCACCCCTCCACTTT. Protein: CSASKGTDNSPLHF.

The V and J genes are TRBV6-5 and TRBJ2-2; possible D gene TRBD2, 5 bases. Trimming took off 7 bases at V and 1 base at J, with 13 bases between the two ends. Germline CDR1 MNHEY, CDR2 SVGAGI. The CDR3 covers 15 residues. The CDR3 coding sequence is TGTGCCAGCACCCCCAAAAGCGGGAACACCGGGGAGCTGTTTTTT. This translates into CASTPKSGNTGELFF.

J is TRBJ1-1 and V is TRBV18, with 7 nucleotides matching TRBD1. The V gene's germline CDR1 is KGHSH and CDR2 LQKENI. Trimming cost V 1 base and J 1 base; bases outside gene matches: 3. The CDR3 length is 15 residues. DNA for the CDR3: TGTGCCAGCTCACCACAGGGGGCGCGGAACACTGAAGCTTTCTTT. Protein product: CASSPQGARNTEAFF.

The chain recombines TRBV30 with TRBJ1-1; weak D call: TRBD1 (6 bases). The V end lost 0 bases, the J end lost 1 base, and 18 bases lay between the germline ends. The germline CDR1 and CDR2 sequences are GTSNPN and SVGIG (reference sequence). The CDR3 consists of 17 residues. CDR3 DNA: TGTGCCTGGAGTGTACTCTATACAGGGAAGGAGAACACTGAAGCTTTCTTT. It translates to CAWSVLYTGKENTEAFF. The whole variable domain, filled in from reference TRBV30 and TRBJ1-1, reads SQTIHQWPATLVQPVGSPLSLECTVEGTSNPNLYWYRQAAGRGLQLLFYSVGIGQISSEVPQNLSASRPQDRQFILSSKKLLLSDSGFYLCAWSVLYTGKENTEAFFGQGTRLTVV.

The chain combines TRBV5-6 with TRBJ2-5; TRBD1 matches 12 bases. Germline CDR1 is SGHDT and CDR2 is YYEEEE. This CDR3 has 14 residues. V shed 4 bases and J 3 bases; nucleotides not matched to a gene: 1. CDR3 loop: CASSGTGGEETQYF. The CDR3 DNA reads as TGTGCCAGCAGCGGGACAGGGGGCGAAGAGACCCAGTACTTC.

CDR3 DNA sequence: TGTGCCAGCAGCTCATCCGGGACAGATAAGAGCTCCTATAATTCACCCCTCCACTTT. This encodes CASSSSGTDKSSYNSPLHF. The V and J genes are TRBV11-3 and TRBJ1-6; 7 positions match TRBD1. In germline, CDR1 is SGHNT, CDR2 YENEEA. J gave up 0 bases and V 4 bases, and 12 bases lay outside the gene matches. This CDR3 has 19 amino acids. Supplemented by reference TRBV11-3 and TRBJ1-6, the full variable domain reads EAGVVQSPRYKIIEKKQPVAFWCNPISGHNTLYWYLQNLGQGPELLIRYENEEAVDDSQLPKDRFSAERLKGVDSTLKIQPAELGDSAVYLCASSSSGTDKSSYNSPLHFGNGTRLTVT.

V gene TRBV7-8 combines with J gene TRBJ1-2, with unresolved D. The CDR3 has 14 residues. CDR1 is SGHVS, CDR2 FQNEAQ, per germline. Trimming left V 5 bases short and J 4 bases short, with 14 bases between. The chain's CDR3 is CASSGGSSGYGYTF. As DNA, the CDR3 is TGTGCCAGCAGCGGAGGATCCTCCGGCTATGGCTACACCTTC.

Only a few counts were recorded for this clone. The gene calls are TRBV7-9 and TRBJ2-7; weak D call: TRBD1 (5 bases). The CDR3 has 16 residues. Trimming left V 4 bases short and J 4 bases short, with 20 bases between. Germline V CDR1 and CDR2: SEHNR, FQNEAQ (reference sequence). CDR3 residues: CASSSSLGATAYEQYF. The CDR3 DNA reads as TGTGCCAGCAGCTCCTCGCTTGGGGCCACGGCGTACGAGCAGTACTTC.

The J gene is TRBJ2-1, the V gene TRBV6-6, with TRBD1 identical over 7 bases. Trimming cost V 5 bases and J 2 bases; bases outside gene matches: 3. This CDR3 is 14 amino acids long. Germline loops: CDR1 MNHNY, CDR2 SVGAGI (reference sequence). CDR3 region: CASSEGAAYNEQFF. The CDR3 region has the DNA TGTGCCAGCAGTGAGGGGGCCGCCTACAATGAGCAGTTCTTC.

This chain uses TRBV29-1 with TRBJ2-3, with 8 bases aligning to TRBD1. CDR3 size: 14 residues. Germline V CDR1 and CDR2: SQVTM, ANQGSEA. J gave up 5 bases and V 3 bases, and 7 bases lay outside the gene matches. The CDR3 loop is CSVDRGRVEDTQYF. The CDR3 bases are TGCAGCGTTGACAGGGGGCGCGTTGAAGATACGCAGTATTTT.

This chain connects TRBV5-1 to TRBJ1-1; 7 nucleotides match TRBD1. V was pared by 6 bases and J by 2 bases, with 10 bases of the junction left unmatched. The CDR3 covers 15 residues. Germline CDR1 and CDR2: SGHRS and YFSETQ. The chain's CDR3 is CASTHTGTANTEAFF. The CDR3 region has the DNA TGCGCCAGCACCCACACCGGGACAGCAAACACTGAAGCTTTCTTT.

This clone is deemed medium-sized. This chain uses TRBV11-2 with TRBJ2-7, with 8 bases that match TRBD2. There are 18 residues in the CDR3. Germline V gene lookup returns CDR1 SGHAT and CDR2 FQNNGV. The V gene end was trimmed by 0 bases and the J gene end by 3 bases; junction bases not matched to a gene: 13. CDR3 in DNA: TGTGCCAGCAGCTTAGATAAGGGTTTTACGGGAGGGAACTACGAGCAGTACTTC. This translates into CASSLDKGFTGGNYEQYF.

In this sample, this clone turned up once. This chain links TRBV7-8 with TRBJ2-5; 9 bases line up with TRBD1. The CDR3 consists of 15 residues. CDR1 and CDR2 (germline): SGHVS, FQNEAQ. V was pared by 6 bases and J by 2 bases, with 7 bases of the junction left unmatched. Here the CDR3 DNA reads TGTGCCAGCAGTCCCCCGGGACAGGGACAAGAGACCCAGTACTTC. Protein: CASSPPGQGQETQYF.

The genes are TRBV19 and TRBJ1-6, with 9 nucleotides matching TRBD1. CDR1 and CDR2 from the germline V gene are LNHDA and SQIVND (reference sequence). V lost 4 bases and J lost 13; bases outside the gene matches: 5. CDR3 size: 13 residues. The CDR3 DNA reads TGTGCCAGTAGTACGGGACAGGGATATCCCCTCCACTTT. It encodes CASSTGQGYPLHF.

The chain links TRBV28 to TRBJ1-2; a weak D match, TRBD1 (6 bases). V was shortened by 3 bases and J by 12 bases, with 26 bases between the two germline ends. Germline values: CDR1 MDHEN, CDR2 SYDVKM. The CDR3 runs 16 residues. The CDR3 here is CASSLLSGRQQGIHTF. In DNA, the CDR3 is TGTGCCAGCAGTTTGTTGTCTGGTCGCCAACAGGGAATCCACACCTTC.

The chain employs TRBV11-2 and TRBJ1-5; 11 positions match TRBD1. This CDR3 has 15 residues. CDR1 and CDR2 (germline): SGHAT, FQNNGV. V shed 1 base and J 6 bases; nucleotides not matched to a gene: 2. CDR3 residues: CASSLGGQGVQPQHF. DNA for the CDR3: TGTGCCAGCAGCTTAGGGGGACAGGGGGTTCAGCCCCAGCATTTT.

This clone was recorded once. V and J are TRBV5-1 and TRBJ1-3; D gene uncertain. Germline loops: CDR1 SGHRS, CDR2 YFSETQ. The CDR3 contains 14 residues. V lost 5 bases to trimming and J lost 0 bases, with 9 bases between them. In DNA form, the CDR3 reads TGCGCCAGCAGACGGGAATCCTCTGGAAACACCATATATTTT. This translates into CASRRESSGNTIYF.

The CDR3 loop reads CASSYGRGEQFF. The CDR3 nucleotides are TGTGCCAGCAGTTACGGGAGAGGAGAGCAGTTCTTC. This chain connects TRBV6-2 or TRBV6-3 to TRBJ2-1; D is perhaps TRBD2 (5 bases). Germline CDR1 and CDR2: MNHEY and SVGEGT. V was pared by 2 bases and J by 10 bases, with 9 bases between. CDR3 length equals 12 residues.

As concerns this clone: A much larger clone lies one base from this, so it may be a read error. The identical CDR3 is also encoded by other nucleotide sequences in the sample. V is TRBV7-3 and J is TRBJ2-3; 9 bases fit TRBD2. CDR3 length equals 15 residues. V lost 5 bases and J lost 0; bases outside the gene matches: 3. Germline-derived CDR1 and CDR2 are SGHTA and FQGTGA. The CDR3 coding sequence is TGTGCCAGCAGCCGAGCGGGGGGCAGCACAGATACGCAGTATTTT. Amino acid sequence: CASSRAGGSTDTQYF.

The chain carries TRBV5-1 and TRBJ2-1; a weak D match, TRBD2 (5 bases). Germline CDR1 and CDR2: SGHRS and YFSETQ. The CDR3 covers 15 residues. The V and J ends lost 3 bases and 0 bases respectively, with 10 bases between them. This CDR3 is CASSYEGSSYNEQFF. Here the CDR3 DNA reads TGCGCCAGCAGCTATGAGGGAAGCTCCTACAATGAGCAGTTCTTC.

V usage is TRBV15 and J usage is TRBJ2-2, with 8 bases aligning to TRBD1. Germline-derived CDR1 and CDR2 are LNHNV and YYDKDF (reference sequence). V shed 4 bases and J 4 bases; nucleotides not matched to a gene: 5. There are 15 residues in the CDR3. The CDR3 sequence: CATSTGTGGTGELFF. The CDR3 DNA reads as TGTGCCACCAGCACCGGGACAGGTGGCACCGGGGAGCTGTTTTTT.

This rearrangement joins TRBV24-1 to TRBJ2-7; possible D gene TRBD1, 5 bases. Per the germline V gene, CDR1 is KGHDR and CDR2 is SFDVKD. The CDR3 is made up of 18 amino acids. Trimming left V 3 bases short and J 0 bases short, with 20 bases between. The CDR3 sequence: CATSDPPIRQWTSYEQYF. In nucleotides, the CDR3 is TGTGCCACCAGTGATCCACCTATTAGACAGTGGACCTCCTACGAGCAGTACTTC.